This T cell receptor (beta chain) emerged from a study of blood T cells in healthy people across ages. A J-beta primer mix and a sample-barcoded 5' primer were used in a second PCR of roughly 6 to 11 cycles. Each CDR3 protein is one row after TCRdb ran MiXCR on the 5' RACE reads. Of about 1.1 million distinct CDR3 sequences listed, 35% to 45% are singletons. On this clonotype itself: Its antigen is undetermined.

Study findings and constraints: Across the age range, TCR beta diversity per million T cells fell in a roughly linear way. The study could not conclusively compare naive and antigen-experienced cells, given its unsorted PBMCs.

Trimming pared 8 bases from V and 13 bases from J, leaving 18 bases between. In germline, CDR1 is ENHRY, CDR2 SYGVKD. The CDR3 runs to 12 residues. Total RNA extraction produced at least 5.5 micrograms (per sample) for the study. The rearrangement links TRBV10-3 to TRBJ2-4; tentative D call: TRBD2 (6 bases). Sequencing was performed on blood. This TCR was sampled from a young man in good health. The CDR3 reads CAIRERGGWQYF. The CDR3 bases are TGTGCCATCCGGGAGCGAGGCGGCTGGCAGTACTTC.